The entry below describes one T cell receptor (beta chain). The data stem from a study of technical replicates of blood from a handful of donors. The CDR3 has 13 amino acids. With 1 base removed from V and 4 bases from J, the gap between germline ends came to 6 bases. Germline V gene sequence: CDR1 SGHNT, CDR2 YENEEA. Libraries were prepared by immunoSEQ multiplex PCR; TCRdb keeps only in-frame clonotypes and omits some of them. The data hold tens of thousands of clones, with about 90% observed a single time. The sample consisted of T cells isolated from PBMCs. This receptor was obtained from a human donor in good health. The V and J genes are TRBV11-3 and TRBJ2-3; no definite D call. The CDR3 DNA sequence: TGTGCCAGCAGCTTAGCAGGCGCAGATACGCAGTATTTT. Translated, it gives CASSLAGADTQYF.